Below are 31 T cell receptor beta chains sequenced from a single sample in a study of T-cell memory formation after mild COVID-19 (dated by TCRdb to about 2021). Receptor libraries were prepared by 5' RACE. Sequenced on an Illumina NovaSeq 6000. TCRdb passed the public sequencing reads through fastp at Q25 and MiXCR, retaining productive beta sequences. Rows matching on CDR3 protein sequence are summarized as one entry with the most common DNA and genes. For this sample there are 25,000 to 35,000 distinct CDR3 sequences; just under 7.5% appear just once. The ten most abundant clones make up 14% of the sample. The sample taken for sequencing was PBMCs or a T cell subset sorted from them (not recorded which). These TCRs come from an adult woman who had mild COVID-19 (a few samples of this study predate the infection). The sample titles of this study are shuffled in the database, so cell type and time point are left out; the donor was told from shared clones.

This clonotype has ten or more counts. CDR3 DNA sequence: TGTGCCAGCAGTTTAACCGTCAGGGGGGCCAAAAACATTCAGTACTTC. As protein: CASSLTVRGAKNIQYF. V usage is TRBV2 and J usage is TRBJ2-4, with TRBD1 matching 7 bases. The trim removed 5 bases at V and 1 base at J, leaving 8 bases unmatched. There are 16 residues in the CDR3. Per the germline V gene, CDR1 is SNHLY and CDR2 is FYNNEI. The whole variable domain, filled in from reference TRBV2 and TRBJ2-4, reads EPEVTQTPSHQVTQMGQEVILRCVPISNHLYFYWYRQILGQKVEFLVSFYNNEISEKSEIFDDQFSVERPDGSNFTLKIRSTKLEDSAMYFCASSLTVRGAKNIQYFGAGTRLSVL.

The chain employs TRBV6-2 or TRBV6-3 and TRBJ2-7, with D tentatively TRBD2 (6 bases). The CDR3 sequence is 15 residues long. Trimming took 8 bases from V and 1 from J, leaving 18 bases between them. From germline, CDR1 is MNHEY and CDR2 SVGEGT. CDR3 in amino acids: CASSLQVGGSYEQYF. In nucleotides, the CDR3 is TGTGCCAGCTCCTTGCAGGTCGGGGGTTCCTACGAGCAGTACTTC.

The genes are TRBV6-2 or TRBV6-3 and TRBJ2-3; D not resolved. The CDR3 runs 13 residues. V lost 6 bases, J lost 3 bases, and 10 bases lay in between. Looked up from germline, CDR1 is MNHEY and CDR2 is SVGEGT. The CDR3 sequence: CASSLTETDTQYF. In DNA form, the CDR3 reads TGTGCCAGCAGCCTGACCGAGACAGATACGCAGTATTTT.

This clonotype was seen at least ten times. V and J are TRBV7-2 and TRBJ2-5, with D perhaps matching TRBD1 (5 bases). The CDR3 length is 13 residues. From germline, CDR1 is SGHTA and CDR2 FQGNSA. Trimming cost V 5 bases and J 0 bases, with 7 bases left between them. The CDR3 region is CASSPGYQETQYF. The CDR3, as DNA: TGTGCCAGCAGCCCAGGGTACCAAGAGACCCAGTACTTC.

This clonotype was detected ten times or more. This chain uses TRBV6-4 with TRBJ2-3, with TRBD2 identical over 12 bases. The CDR3 extends over 16 amino acids. Losses at the gene ends were 0 bases for V and 4 bases for J; bases not matched to a gene: 2. Germline CDR1 MRHNA, CDR2 SNTAGT. The chain's CDR3 is CASSDSTSGGADTQYF. For the CDR3, the DNA is TGTGCCAGCAGTGACTCGACTAGCGGGGGCGCAGATACGCAGTATTTT.

This clonotype was counted ten times or more. The V and J genes are TRBV5-1 and TRBJ2-5; D possibly corresponds to TRBD1 (6 bases). Per germline, CDR1 SGHRS and CDR2 YFSETQ. Trimming took off 2 bases at V and 4 bases at J, with 15 bases between the two ends. The CDR3 spans 15 residues. The CDR3 reads CASSFLGRGGETQYF. DNA for the CDR3: TGCGCCAGCAGCTTTTTGGGCCGAGGGGGAGAGACCCAGTACTTC.

This clonotype has a count of ten or more. The chain is built from TRBV20-1 and TRBJ1-4; a weak D match, TRBD1 (5 bases). Germline CDR1 is DFQATT and CDR2 is SNEGSKA (reference sequence). The CDR3 has 17 residues. V lost 1 base to trimming and J lost 0 bases, with 15 bases between them. CDR3 bases: TGCAGTGCTAGAGGGACATTTGACATCGCAACTAATGAAAAACTGTTTTTT. Amino acids: CSARGTFDIATNEKLFF.

This clonotype was picked up many times. CDR3 amino acids: CASSSQTQQYF. CDR3 DNA sequence: TGTGCCAGCAGCTCACAGACACAGCAGTACTTC. The rearrangement joins TRBV7-9 to TRBJ2-7; D remains unclear. Trimming took off 4 bases at V and 8 bases at J, with 9 bases between the two ends. The CDR3 loop spans 11 amino acids. Germline CDR1 reads SEHNR; CDR2 reads FQNEAQ (reference sequence).

Relative to its sample, this clonotype is medium-sized (0.01 to 0.1%). The chain has TRBV4-3 and TRBJ2-7; 9 positions match TRBD1. Germline values: CDR1 LGHNA, CDR2 YSLEER. Trimming cost V 4 bases and J 0 bases; bases outside gene matches: 7. The CDR3 runs 16 residues. Here the CDR3 reads CASSRSRDRVSYEQYF. The CDR3 DNA reads TGCGCCAGCAGCCGGAGCCGGGACAGGGTCTCCTACGAGCAGTACTTC.

This clonotype has ten or more counts. The chain employs TRBV6-1 and TRBJ1-4; 8 bases are a match to TRBD1. The V segment lost 5 bases and the J segment 7 bases; nucleotides outside the gene matches: 9. CDR3 length: 15 residues. Germline V gene lookup returns CDR1 MNHNS and CDR2 SASEGT. CDR3 coding DNA: TGTGCCAGCAGTCCGGGACAGGCGTTTGGTGAAAAACTGTTTTTT. The encoded protein is CASSPGQAFGEKLFF.

This clonotype came up many times. The chain links TRBV7-2 to TRBJ1-2; no definite D call. This CDR3 region has 13 residues. The germline gives CDR1 SGHTA, CDR2 FQGNSA. V dropped 5 bases and J dropped 7 bases, with 14 bases sitting between them. CDR3 DNA sequence: TGTGCCAGCAGCGGGCGGACCTTTAGTGGCTACACCTTC. Translating it yields CASSGRTFSGYTF. Filled out from reference TRBV7-2 and TRBJ1-2, the complete variable domain reads GAGVSQSPSNKVTEKGKDVELRCDPISGHTALYWYRQSLGQGLEFLIYFQGNSAPDKSGLPSDRFSAERTGGSVSTLTIQRTQQEDSAVYLCASSGRTFSGYTFGSGTRLTVV.

This clonotype has just a few counts. The gene calls are TRBV20-1 and TRBJ2-7; 8 bases are shared with TRBD2. The V gene's germline CDR1 is DFQATT and CDR2 SNEGSKA (reference sequence). There are 12 residues in the CDR3. The V gene end was trimmed by 6 bases and the J gene end by 9 bases; junction bases not matched to a gene: 10. The CDR3, as DNA: TGCAGTGCCCCGGGAGCGGGGGTGGGGCAGTACTTC. Its protein product is CSAPGAGVGQYF.

This chain links TRBV12-3 or TRBV12-4 with TRBJ2-3, with TRBD2 matching 11 bases. This CDR3 has 18 residues. The J segment lost 0 bases and the V segment lost 4 bases, leaving 9 bases of the junction unmatched. Written as DNA, the CDR3 is TGTGCCAGCAGTTCCAGGATGACTAGCGGGACTAGCACAGATACGCAGTATTTT. Translating it yields CASSSRMTSGTSTDTQYF.

The table lists this clonotype with many counts. V usage is TRBV30 and J usage is TRBJ2-7; D not certain. The CDR3 extends over 12 amino acids. The germline CDR1 and CDR2 sequences are GTSNPN and SVGIG (reference sequence). V lost 3 bases and J lost 5, with 11 bases in between. This chain's CDR3 is CAWSPGGHEQYF. The CDR3 DNA is TGTGCCTGGAGCCCGGGTGGCCACGAGCAGTACTTC.

Ten or more counts support this clonotype. The chain recombines TRBV30 with TRBJ2-3; tentatively, D is TRBD2 (5 bases). Germline-derived CDR1 and CDR2 are GTSNPN and SVGIG (reference sequence). CDR3 size: 13 residues. Trimming removed 2 bases at V and 2 bases at J, with 8 bases between. The DNA of the CDR3 is TGTGCCTGGAGTATCGGGATCACAGATACGCAGTATTTT. Translated, it gives CAWSIGITDTQYF. The variable domain in full, with the rest retrieved from reference TRBV30 and TRBJ2-3, is SQTIHQWPATLVQPVGSPLSLECTVEGTSNPNLYWYRQAAGRGLQLLFYSVGIGQISSEVPQNLSASRPQDRQFILSSKKLLLSDSGFYLCAWSIGITDTQYFGPGTRLTVL.

The V call is TRBV5-4, the J call TRBJ2-7; 9 nucleotides align to TRBD2. V trimming: 0 bases; J trimming: 1 base; junction bases outside the gene matches: 5. Per the germline V gene, CDR1 is SGHNT and CDR2 is YYREEE (reference sequence). The CDR3 has 16 residues. The CDR3 reads CASSLGSGGRSYEQYF. The CDR3 nucleotides are TGTGCCAGCAGCTTGGGAAGCGGGGGGCGATCCTACGAGCAGTACTTC.

This clonotype was detected many times. V is TRBV20-1 and J is TRBJ2-2; either TRBD1 or TRBD2 may fit D (5 bases each). The V end was cut by 4 bases, the J end by 4 bases, with 7 bases between. In germline, CDR1 is DFQATT, CDR2 SNEGSKA (reference sequence). The CDR3 is 12 amino acids. The CDR3 region has the DNA TGCAGTGCTAAGGGACCCACCGGGGAGCTGTTTTTT. This encodes CSAKGPTGELFF.

This clonotype is medium-sized (0.01 to 0.1%) in the sample. This rearrangement joins TRBV12-3 or TRBV12-4 to TRBJ2-1; maybe TRBD2 (5 bases). The CDR3 has 15 residues. Trimming left V 6 bases short and J 0 bases short, with 12 bases between. CDR3 nucleotides: TGTGCCAGCAGCAAGGACTCGAGCTCCTACAATGAGCAGTTCTTC. As protein: CASSKDSSSYNEQFF.

Many counts were recorded for this clonotype. The V gene is TRBV5-1, the J gene TRBJ1-1; D is uncertain. From germline, CDR1 is SGHRS and CDR2 YFSETQ. The CDR3 length is 13 residues. V was cut by 5 bases and J by 2 bases, with 10 bases left in between. The CDR3 here is CASSSTDNTEAFF. For the CDR3, the DNA is TGCGCCAGCAGTAGCACAGACAACACTGAAGCTTTCTTT.

The CDR3 sequence is CASSIGAPNEKLFF. The CDR3 bases are TGTGCCAGTAGTATCGGGGCCCCTAATGAAAAACTGTTTTTT. The chain uses TRBV19 and TRBJ1-4, with a tentative D call TRBD1 (5 bases). Looked up from germline, CDR1 is LNHDA and CDR2 is SQIVND (reference sequence). V lost 3 bases, J lost 3 bases, and 8 bases lay in between. This CDR3 spans 14 amino acids.

V usage is TRBV3-1 and J usage is TRBJ2-5, with D unclear. V was clipped by 0 bases and J by 4 bases, with 9 bases between them. Germline V gene data show CDR1 as LGHDT and CDR2 as YNNKEL (reference sequence). The CDR3 length is 14 residues. CDR3 sequence reads: CASSQDGRRETQYF. The CDR3 coding sequence is TGTGCCAGCAGCCAAGATGGCAGACGAGAGACCCAGTACTTC.

This clonotype was seen at least ten times. The chain is built from TRBV24-1 and TRBJ2-1; D uncertain. The CDR3 runs to 12 residues. V was cut by 3 bases and J by 8 bases, with 7 bases left in between. Germline V lookup: CDR1 KGHDR, CDR2 SFDVKD. The DNA of the CDR3 is TGTGCCACCAGTGATGATGTGGATGAGCAGTTCTTC. Protein product: CATSDDVDEQFF.

At least ten counts were recorded for this clonotype. The rearrangement joins TRBV23-1 to TRBJ2-7; D is perhaps TRBD1 (5 bases). TRBV23-1 falls under the ORF class, with uncertain function. CDR3 length: 15 residues. The germline V and J ends were trimmed by 9 bases and 3 bases, with 21 bases remaining between them. The CDR3 DNA follows: TGCGCCAGGAGACGCCCAGGGAAAAGAAGCTACGAGCAGTACTTC. This codes for CARRRPGKRSYEQYF.

Ten or more counts support this clonotype. The rearrangement uses TRBV6-2 or TRBV6-3 and TRBJ1-1; 11 bases are shared with TRBD1. The junction had 7 bases not matched to a gene; V was cut back by 5 bases and J by 5 bases. The CDR3 is 15 amino acids. The germline V gene has CDR1 MNHEY and CDR2 SVGEGT. Here the CDR3 DNA reads TGTGCCAGCAGTAAACGGACAGGGGGCGATACTGAAGCTTTCTTT. Translation: CASSKRTGGDTEAFF.

There are many counts of this clonotype. This chain joins TRBV7-2 and TRBJ1-6, with D perhaps TRBD1 (6 bases). The ends were cut back, 2 bases at V and 6 bases at J, with 11 bases in the middle. In germline, CDR1 is SGHTA, CDR2 FQGNSA. The length of the CDR3 is 15 residues. CDR3 sequence: CASSLNTGSNSPLHF. The CDR3, as DNA: TGTGCCAGCAGCTTAAACACAGGGAGTAATTCACCCCTCCACTTT.

The chain employs TRBV6-5 and TRBJ2-7; the D gene could be TRBD1 or TRBD2 (6 bases each). The CDR3 totals 14 residues. The V and J ends lost 3 bases and 3 bases respectively, with 12 bases between them. The V gene's germline CDR1 is MNHEY and CDR2 SVGAGI. CDR3 residues: CASSYGGRSYEQYF. CDR3 bases: TGTGCCAGCAGTTATGGGGGGCGCAGCTACGAGCAGTACTTC.

The J gene is TRBJ1-1, the V gene TRBV7-2, with a weak D call TRBD1 (5 bases). Germline V gene lookup returns CDR1 SGHTA and CDR2 FQGNSA. Trimming stripped 5 bases from V and 2 bases from J, with 30 bases between. This CDR3 is built from 20 residues. In DNA, the CDR3 is TGTGCCAGCAGCCCCTGGGTGCCCCGGACAATAAAAGGGAGAAACACTGAAGCTTTCTTT. Encoded protein: CASSPWVPRTIKGRNTEAFF.

This clonotype was recorded many times. This chain links TRBV3-1 with TRBJ2-7; 11 bases agree with TRBD2. The CDR3 contains 15 residues. Per the germline V gene, CDR1 is LGHDT and CDR2 is YNNKEL (reference sequence). V lost 4 bases and J lost 1; bases outside the gene matches: 3. For the CDR3, the DNA is TGTGCCAGCAGCCGTAGCGGGGGGGAATCCTACGAGCAGTACTTC. Protein sequence: CASSRSGGESYEQYF.

The chain is built from TRBV7-3 and TRBJ2-5; 7 bases agree with TRBD2. V lost 8 bases, J lost 4 bases, and 13 bases stayed unmatched. Germline values: CDR1 SGHTA, CDR2 FQGTGA. The CDR3 is made up of 15 amino acids. CDR3 in amino acids: CASAYQAGRGETQYF. As DNA, the CDR3 is TGTGCCAGCGCCTATCAGGCAGGGAGGGGAGAGACCCAGTACTTC.

This clonotype was detected only a few times. CDR3 in amino acids: CASSAPGTRNQPQHF. DNA of the CDR3: TGTGCCAGCAGTGCCCCCGGGACCCGCAATCAGCCCCAGCATTTT. The chain uses TRBV6-2 or TRBV6-3 and TRBJ1-5; tentative D call: TRBD1 (5 bases). Germline CDR1 is MNHEY and CDR2 is SVGEGT. Trimming left V 5 bases short and J 2 bases short, with 13 bases between. The length of the CDR3 is 15 residues.

Ten or more counts support this clonotype. CDR3 nucleotides: TGTGCCAGCTCACCTGGACAGGGGGCGAACACTGAAGCTTTCTTT. Residues: CASSPGQGANTEAFF. The V call is TRBV18, the J call TRBJ1-1; the match to TRBD1 covers 11 bases. Germline loops: CDR1 KGHSH, CDR2 LQKENI. The length of the CDR3 is 15 residues. The V segment lost 3 bases and the J segment 1 base; nucleotides outside the gene matches: 1.